This T cell receptor beta chain is from a study of graft-versus-host responses after intestinal transplantation. J was trimmed by 7 bases and V by 5 bases; bases with no gene match: 6. Per germline, CDR1 SQVTM and CDR2 ANQGSEA. CDR3 length equals 13 residues. As concerns this clone: Its antigen is unidentified.

Assay used: immunoSEQ multiplex PCR; TCRdb lists only in-frame clones, some missing. In the table there are 80,000 to 100,000 clones, around 83% of which are singletons. This specimen consisted of unstimulated CD8+ T cells sorted from spleen or lymph node cells, obtained before intestinal transplant. The TCR originated in a human donor who received an intestinal transplant. The chain joins TRBV29-1 to TRBJ2-2; 8 bases align to TRBD1. The CDR3 loop reads CSVFQGAVGELFF. As DNA, the CDR3 is TGCAGCGTTTTCCAGGGGGCGGTCGGGGAGCTGTTTTTT.